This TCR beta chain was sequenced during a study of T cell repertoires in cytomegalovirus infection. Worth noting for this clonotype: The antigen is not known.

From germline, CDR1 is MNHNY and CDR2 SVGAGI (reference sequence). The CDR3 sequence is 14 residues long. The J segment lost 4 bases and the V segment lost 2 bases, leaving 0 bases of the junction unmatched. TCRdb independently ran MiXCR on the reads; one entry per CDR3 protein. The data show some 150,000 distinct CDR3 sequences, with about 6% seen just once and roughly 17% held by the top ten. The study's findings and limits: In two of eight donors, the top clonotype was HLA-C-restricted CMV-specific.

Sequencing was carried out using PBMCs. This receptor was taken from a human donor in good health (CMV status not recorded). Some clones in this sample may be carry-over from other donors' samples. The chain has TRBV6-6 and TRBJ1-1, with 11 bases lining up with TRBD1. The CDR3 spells CASSYGQGATEAFF. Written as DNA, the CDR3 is TGTGCCAGCAGTTACGGACAGGGGGCCACTGAAGCTTTCTTT.